The 25 T cell receptor beta chains presented below share a single source sample, sequenced in a study of early T cells in non-severe SARS-CoV-2 infection. TCRdb ran MiXCR on the 5' RACE reads and lists one entry per CDR3 protein. The sample includes tens of thousands of distinct CDR3 sequences, 8.7% of them seen just once. The material sequenced was whole blood, taken at baseline. The receptors were sampled from an adult who was a healthcare worker with PCR-confirmed SARS-CoV-2 infection or an uninfected control (not recorded which).

This clonotype has just a few counts. The CDR3 carries no conserved terminal phenylalanine or tryptophan, so it likely arises from a read error. CDR3 amino acids: CASSLGYGFASAQYL. The CDR3 DNA is TGTGCCAGCAGCTTAGGTTACGGTTTTGCAAGTGCGCAGTATCTT. The chain recombines TRBV7-8 with TRBJ2-3; D is uncertain. Germline loops: CDR1 SGHVS, CDR2 FQNEAQ. The CDR3 spans 15 residues. Trimming took off 1 base at V and 10 bases at J, with 18 bases between the two ends.

This clonotype was seen a handful of times. The V and J genes are TRBV6-4 and TRBJ1-6, with a tentative D call TRBD1 (5 bases). CDR3 length: 17 amino acids. Trimming took 6 bases from V and 7 from J, leaving 22 bases between them. Per the germline V gene, CDR1 is MRHNA and CDR2 is SNTAGT. For the CDR3, the DNA is TGTGCCAGCAGCCCCTCGGGGGGGTTTTCAAAAAATTCACCCCTCCACTTT. It is translated as CASSPSGGFSKNSPLHF.

This clonotype was counted between two and nine times. The chain employs TRBV2 and TRBJ2-7; TRBD2 matches 10 bases. CDR1 is SNHLY, CDR2 FYNNEI, per germline. V lost 3 bases to trimming and J lost 6 bases; unmatched junction nucleotides: 8. This CDR3 comprises 15 residues. CDR3 DNA sequence: TGTGCCAGCAGTGACCGTTTAGCGGGAGGTTCCGAGCAGTACTTC. Its translation is CASSDRLAGGSEQYF.

This clonotype was counted a few times. The rearrangement uses TRBV7-2 and TRBJ1-1, with TRBD1 as a possible D gene (6 bases). Germline V gene lookup returns CDR1 SGHTA and CDR2 FQGNSA. Trimming pared 5 bases from V and 3 bases from J, leaving 10 bases between. The CDR3 has 13 amino acids. The CDR3 is CASSDYRDTEAFF. As DNA, the CDR3 is TGTGCCAGCAGCGACTACAGGGACACTGAAGCTTTCTTT.

Ten or more counts support this clonotype. The gene calls are TRBV7-3 and TRBJ2-1; 8 nucleotides match TRBD2. J gave up 6 bases and V 5 bases, and 9 bases lay outside the gene matches. Germline lookup yields CDR1 SGHTA and CDR2 FQGTGA. The CDR3 consists of 15 residues. The CDR3 sequence is CASSPKSGGLNEQFF. The CDR3 DNA reads TGTGCCAGCAGCCCAAAAAGCGGGGGACTCAATGAGCAGTTCTTC.

This clonotype showed up many times. The chain combines TRBV6-6 with TRBJ2-4; D is possibly TRBD2 (5 bases). Germline V gene lookup returns CDR1 MNHNY and CDR2 SVGAGI (reference sequence). This CDR3 is 15 amino acids long. Trimming stripped 5 bases from V and 1 base from J, with 12 bases between. In DNA, the CDR3 is TGTGCCAGCAGTCGCCGAGGGCGCGCCAAAAACATTCAGTACTTC. This gives the protein CASSRRGRAKNIQYF.

Ten or more counts support this clonotype. The chain has TRBV5-4 and TRBJ1-1, with a tentative D call TRBD1 (5 bases). The V end lost 4 bases, the J end lost 5 bases, and 15 bases lay between the germline ends. Germline-derived CDR1 and CDR2 are SGHNT and YYREEE (reference sequence). The CDR3 sequence is 14 residues long. This CDR3 is CASSPGTISTEAFF. As DNA, the CDR3 is TGTGCCAGCAGCCCTGGGACTATAAGTACTGAAGCTTTCTTT.

This clonotype appeared many times. V usage is TRBV20-1 and J usage is TRBJ2-7, with D maybe TRBD1 (5 bases). CDR3 length: 14 residues. The V end lost 5 bases, the J end lost 0 bases, and 14 bases lay between the germline ends. From germline, CDR1 is DFQATT and CDR2 SNEGSKA (reference sequence). CDR3 region: CSALPDRLSYEQYF. The DNA of the CDR3 is TGCAGTGCTCTACCCGACAGACTCTCCTACGAGCAGTACTTC.

This clonotype was found a few times. The rearrangement links TRBV7-2 to TRBJ2-3; 7 bases line up with TRBD2. Germline V gene sequence: CDR1 SGHTA, CDR2 FQGNSA. This CDR3 has 16 residues. V was pared by 1 base and J by 2 bases, with 6 bases of the junction left unmatched. Here the CDR3 reads CASSLVGDYSTDTQYF. DNA of the CDR3: TGTGCCAGCAGCTTAGTAGGGGACTACTCCACAGATACGCAGTATTTT.

This clonotype was detected only a few times. The chain couples TRBV5-1 to TRBJ1-1, with TRBD1 matching 8 bases. In germline, CDR1 is SGHRS, CDR2 YFSETQ. This CDR3 has 14 amino acids. With V trimmed by 3 bases and J by 4 bases, 5 bases remained unmatched. CDR3 region: CASSWTGRSTEAFF. CDR3 sequence (DNA): TGCGCCAGCAGCTGGACAGGGCGGAGCACTGAAGCTTTCTTT.

There are a few counts of this clonotype. This chain joins TRBV4-1 and TRBJ2-5; no clear D. The CDR3 is made up of 15 amino acids. CDR1 MGHRA and CDR2 YSYEKL come from the germline V gene. V was shortened by 6 bases and J by 0 bases, with 14 bases between the two germline ends. The CDR3 DNA is TGCGCCAGCAGTCAGACTGAAACGTACCAAGAGACCCAGTACTTC. This translates into CASSQTETYQETQYF.

This clonotype came up many times. The germline gene is not matched at one end of the junction; a read error may be the cause. The chain joins TRBV30 to TRBJ2-1, with 10 bases that match TRBD2. The CDR3 consists of 14 residues. The V gene's germline CDR1 is GTSNPN and CDR2 SVGIG (reference sequence). This CDR3 reads CAWSANPSAGGPVF. The DNA for the CDR3 is TGTGCCTGGAGTGCCAACCCTTCAGCGGGGGGGCCGGTCTTC.

This clonotype was detected only once. This chain connects TRBV4-2 to TRBJ2-5, with TRBD2 matching over 10 bases. The germline CDR1 and CDR2 sequences are LGHNA and YNFKEQ. J lost 1 base, V lost 1 base, and 6 bases had no gene match. This CDR3 has 17 amino acids. The CDR3 sequence: CASSQVVRTSGQETQYF. The CDR3 region has the DNA TGTGCCAGCAGCCAAGTGGTCCGGACTAGCGGCCAAGAGACCCAGTACTTC.

The table lists this clonotype with a few counts. This rearrangement joins TRBV29-1 to TRBJ2-1; TRBD1 matches at 7 bases. Germline V gene lookup returns CDR1 SQVTM and CDR2 ANQGSEA. This CDR3 comprises 15 residues. With V trimmed by 5 bases and J by 0 bases, 7 bases remained unmatched. For the CDR3, the DNA is TGCAGCGTTAAAAGGGACAGCAGCTCCTACAATGAGCAGTTCTTC. Its protein is CSVKRDSSSYNEQFF.

V gene TRBV4-1 combines with J gene TRBJ2-1; TRBD2 aligns across 10 bases. V lost 4 bases and J lost 4; bases outside the gene matches: 10. Germline CDR1 MGHRA, CDR2 YSYEKL. This CDR3 has 17 residues. The CDR3 coding sequence is TGCGCCAGCAGCCCCGGACTAGCGGTAAAAGGTTACAATGAGCAGTTCTTC. Protein: CASSPGLAVKGYNEQFF.

This clonotype was detected ten times or more. This chain joins TRBV20-1 and TRBJ2-4, with TRBD2 as a possible D gene (6 bases). V was pared by 0 bases and J by 3 bases, with 18 bases between. CDR1 is DFQATT, CDR2 SNEGSKA, per germline (reference sequence). The CDR3 has 17 amino acids. CDR3 sequence reads: CSARDFGSVEGKNIQYF. CDR3 sequence (DNA): TGCAGTGCTAGAGATTTCGGGAGTGTGGAAGGCAAAAACATTCAGTACTTC.

The rearrangement links TRBV19 to TRBJ1-5; a possible D gene is TRBD1 (6 bases). Germline lookup yields CDR1 LNHDA and CDR2 SQIVND (reference sequence). Trimming left V 5 bases short and J 0 bases short, with 14 bases between. This CDR3 spans 16 amino acids. In nucleotides, the CDR3 is TGTGCCAGTAGTCTCGGGACATCTTATAGCAATCAGCCCCAGCATTTT. Translating it yields CASSLGTSYSNQPQHF.

The chain recombines TRBV28 with TRBJ2-7; 7 bases fit TRBD2. Germline loops: CDR1 MDHEN, CDR2 SYDVKM. V lost 8 bases, J lost 0 bases, and 7 bases stayed unmatched. The CDR3 has 14 residues. In DNA form, the CDR3 reads TGTGCCAGCGGATGGACTAGGGACTCCTACGAGCAGTACTTC. This encodes CASGWTRDSYEQYF. Looking up the rest from reference TRBV28 and TRBJ2-7 gives the full variable domain: DVKVTQSSRYLVKRTGEKVFLECVQDMDHENMFWYRQDPGLGLRLIYFSYDVKMKEKGDIPEGYSVSREKKERFSLILESASTNQTSMYLCASGWTRDSYEQYFGPGTRLTVT.

The V and J genes are TRBV3-1 and TRBJ1-2; tentatively, D is TRBD1 (5 bases). Germline V gives CDR1 LGHDT, CDR2 YNNKEL (reference sequence). The V and J ends lost 4 bases and 4 bases respectively, with 25 bases between them. The CDR3 runs to 18 residues. The chain's CDR3 is CASSPPAGGGGLAYGYTF. The CDR3 region has the DNA TGTGCCAGCAGCCCCCCGGCCGGGGGTGGGGGACTTGCCTATGGCTACACCTTC. The entire variable domain, with the rest obtained from reference TRBV3-1 and TRBJ1-2, is as follows: DTAVSQTPKYLVTQMGNDKSIKCEQNLGHDTMYWYKQDSKKFLKIMFSYNNKELIINETVPNRFSPKSPDKAHLNLHINSLELGDSAVYFCASSPPAGGGGLAYGYTFGSGTRLTVV.

The chain couples TRBV12-3 or TRBV12-4 to TRBJ1-6; weak D call: TRBD1 (5 bases). The V end was cut by 3 bases, the J end by 8 bases, with 17 bases between. The CDR3 is 16 residues long. CDR3 coding DNA: TGTGCCAGCAGTTTGGGACCGGTCCCTTTTTATTCACCCCTCCACTTT. It yields the protein CASSLGPVPFYSPLHF.

This clonotype was counted at least ten times. The chain links TRBV7-8 to TRBJ2-7; D possibly corresponds to TRBD1 (6 bases). Germline lookup yields CDR1 SGHVS and CDR2 FQNEAQ. Trimming left V 5 bases short and J 0 bases short, with 17 bases between. There are 16 residues in the CDR3. CDR3 protein: CASSRDKKTSSYEQYF. CDR3 nucleotides: TGTGCCAGCAGCCGGGACAAAAAGACTTCCTCCTACGAGCAGTACTTC.

The CDR3 loop reads CASSKLAGKNTGELFF. CDR3 coding DNA: TGTGCCAGCAGTAAACTAGCGGGGAAGAACACCGGGGAGCTGTTTTTT. The chain employs TRBV6-5 and TRBJ2-2, with TRBD2 matching over 10 bases. CDR1 is MNHEY and CDR2 is SVGAGI in the germline V gene. This CDR3 comprises 16 residues. With V trimmed by 5 bases and J by 1 base, 4 bases remained unmatched.

This chain connects TRBV5-4 to TRBJ1-5; 7 bases align to TRBD1. V shed 4 bases and J 6 bases; nucleotides not matched to a gene: 4. Germline V gene lookup returns CDR1 SGHNT and CDR2 YYREEE (reference sequence). The CDR3 has 13 residues. The DNA of the CDR3 is TGTGCCAGCAGCCAGGACAGGTTTCAGCCCCAGCATTTT. This codes for CASSQDRFQPQHF.

The table lists this clonotype with many counts. The rearrangement links TRBV12-3 or TRBV12-4 to TRBJ1-1, with D possibly being TRBD1 (5 bases). The CDR3 extends over 16 amino acids. Trimming took off 0 bases at V and 0 bases at J, with 11 bases between the two ends. The DNA for the CDR3 is TGTGCCAGCAGTTTAGCGCTTAGGGGCATGAACACTGAAGCTTTCTTT. It codes for CASSLALRGMNTEAFF.

The chain uses TRBV12-3 or TRBV12-4 and TRBJ1-2; perhaps TRBD1 as D (6 bases). CDR3 length: 14 amino acids. Deletions cut 6 bases from V and 9 bases from J, with 20 bases between. This chain's CDR3 is CASRGQDARFRYTF. DNA of the CDR3: TGTGCCAGCAGGGGACAAGACGCTAGATTCCGCTACACCTTC.